The rows below give T cell receptor beta chains drawn from one sample of a study of CD8 T cells in ankylosing spondylitis. From the 5' RACE reads, TCRdb called clonotypes with MiXCR, one entry per CDR3 protein. The sample has approximately 250,000 distinct CDR3 sequences, approximately 7.6% seen once; the top ten hold around 4.8%. The material sequenced was blood, either unsorted or a sorted T cell fraction (not recorded which). The receptors originated from a female donor with ankylosing spondylitis or in good health (not recorded which). CDR3s leave out the opening cysteine and the closing phenylalanine or tryptophan.

>16|TRBV5-1|TRBJ1-2
ASSAGRFEGGTSYGYT
>11|TRBV5-1|TRBJ2-5
ASSLSPGETQY
>13|TRBV5-1|TRBJ2-3
ASSLDNPSTDTQY
>17|TRBV6-5|TRBJ1-2
ASSYLRQRPGSTNYGYT
>13|TRBV7-2|TRBJ2-1
ASSSRGRSYNEQF
>16|TRBV20-1|TRBJ2-1
SARDNRGQGWVNNEQF
>14|TRBV12-3/TRBV12-4|TRBJ2-7
ASRSPPSGRSHEQY
>10|TRBV20-1|TRBJ2-7
SASPTEYEQY
>15|TRBV12-3/TRBV12-4|TRBJ2-2
ASSFLSGTSNTGELF
>12|TRBV6-2/TRBV6-3|TRBJ2-1
ASSYAGGRNEQF
>12|TRBV29-1|TRBJ2-1
SVRGTSGSNEQF
>14|TRBV20-1|TRBJ2-3
SASLTGTGGTDTQY
>13|TRBV11-2|TRBJ1-6
ASSGRQSNNSPLH
>13|TRBV7-9|TRBJ2-7
ASNGEGGMTYEQY
>13|TRBV15|TRBJ2-1
ATSSGDSSNNEQF
>14|TRBV4-3|TRBJ1-1
ASSQETGVGNTEAF
>12|TRBV7-9|TRBJ2-7
ASSRDGNTYEQY
>11|TRBV6-5|TRBJ2-1
ASSYLSGHEQF
>13|TRBV10-3|TRBJ2-1
AISGRDRGGNEQF
>14|TRBV7-9|TRBJ1-4
ASSPVNRRLNEKLF
>13|TRBV20-1|TRBJ1-1
SAVSLDSLNTEAF
>15|TRBV7-9|TRBJ2-3
ASSTLDFLRGTDTQY
>11|TRBV5-1|TRBJ2-5
ASSLADRATQY
>16|TRBV28|TRBJ2-1
ASSKSPLAGGNYNEQF
>12|TRBV7-9|TRBJ1-2
ASSSQGDSIGYT
>12|TRBV5-1|TRBJ2-7
ASSPLSRAYEQY
>13|TRBV5-1|TRBJ1-1
ASSTSGTGNTEAF
>15|TRBV7-6|TRBJ2-2
ASSPPVGTERTGELF
>14|TRBV20-1|TRBJ2-1
SARGGTPLSYNEQF
>13|TRBV20-1|TRBJ1-1
SARDPGLGRTEAF
>11|TRBV7-8|TRBJ2-7
ASSLPSSYEQY
>13|TRBV10-3|TRBJ1-1
AISDPGQGNTEAF
>14|TRBV4-2|TRBJ2-6
ASSPRIGSGANVLT
>11|TRBV12-3/TRBV12-4|TRBJ2-7
ASSLDSTYEQY
>10|TRBV20-1|TRBJ1-1
SCSFVNTEAF
>13|TRBV19|TRBJ2-4
ASSWTSGSQNIQY
>13|TRBV29-1|TRBJ2-3
SVEGPDSSTDTQY
>14|TRBV12-5|TRBJ2-5
ASKGSEAGPGETQY
>12|TRBV7-8|NA
ASSLGIGTDTQH
>14|TRBV7-2|TRBJ1-3
ASSLDKGTGGNTIY
>15|TRBV24-1|TRBJ1-1
ATSPRGGQTTNTEAF
>13|TRBV5-4|TRBJ2-1
ASSPKREGVGEQF
>14|TRBV18|TRBJ1-1
ASSPFPWEGSTEAF
>12|TRBV30|TRBJ2-4
AWSRDRRQNIQY
>11|TRBV12-3/TRBV12-4|TRBJ2-5
ASRLLAGETQY
>12|TRBV12-3/TRBV12-4|TRBJ2-1
ASRPTHRGNEQF
>11|TRBV12-3/TRBV12-4|TRBJ2-5
ASGEQGQETQY
>12|TRBV5-6|TRBJ1-5
ASSLRDRGQPQH